This TCR beta chain appears in the sequencing data of a study of blood T cell repertoires in COVID-19. Clones were read by immunoSEQ multiplex PCR, and TCRdb kept only the in-frame ones, dropping some. The table lists about 190,000 clones, about nine tenths of them singletons, with around 7% in the top ten. CDR1 and CDR2 (germline): SGHTA, FQGNSA. V lost 1 base and J lost 4; bases outside the gene matches: 3. The CDR3 totals 15 residues. The sequencing sample was made of peripheral blood. The chain joins TRBV7-2 to TRBJ1-5, with 8 positions matching TRBD1. This TCR came from a man aged 40-50 years with acute or convalescent COVID-19. The CDR3 region has the DNA TGTGCCAGCAGCTTAGAACAGGGGGTGAATCAGCCCCAGCATTTT. Its protein is CASSLEQGVNQPQHF.